This T cell receptor beta chain was sequenced in a study of blood T cell repertoires in COVID-19. Whole-study context: The United States, Italy and Spain supplied acute and convalescent COVID-19 samples. Sample material is recorded as cDNA or gDNA derived from T cells, B-cell-depleted T cells, or PBMCs.

V gave up 7 bases and J gave up 2 bases; unmatched junction bases: 8. CDR1 is SGDLS, CDR2 YYNGEE, per germline. The CDR3 length is 15 residues. Original processing methods: Scientists estimated how many nucleated cells there were by amplifying reference gene primers. Profiled with immunoSEQ multiplex PCR; TCRdb holds only in-frame clones, not every one. That table is the source of V, J and clone size, and D and trimming were worked out from the DNA. The repertoire holds about 81,000 clones, with about 95% as singletons. The rearrangement uses TRBV9 and TRBJ2-2, with 7 positions matching TRBD2. This TCR derives from a human donor with active COVID-19. The donor label of this sample is uncertain. Sequenced sample: peripheral blood. The CDR3 region has the DNA TGTGCCAGCTCCGGCGGGGGACTAAACACCGGGGAGCTGTTTTTT. Translation gives CASSGGGLNTGELFF.